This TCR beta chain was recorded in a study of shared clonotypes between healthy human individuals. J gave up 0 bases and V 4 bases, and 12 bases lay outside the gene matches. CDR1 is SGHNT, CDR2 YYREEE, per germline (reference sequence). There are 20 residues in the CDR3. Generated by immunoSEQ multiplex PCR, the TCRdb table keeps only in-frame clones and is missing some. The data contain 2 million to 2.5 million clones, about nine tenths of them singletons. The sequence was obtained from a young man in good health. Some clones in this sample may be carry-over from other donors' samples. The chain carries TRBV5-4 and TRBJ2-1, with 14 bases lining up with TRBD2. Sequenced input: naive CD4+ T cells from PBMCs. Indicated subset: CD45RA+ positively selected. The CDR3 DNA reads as TGTGCCAGCAGCCCGAGACCGGGACTAGCGGGAGAGAGCTCCTACAATGAGCAGTTCTTC. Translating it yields CASSPRPGLAGESSYNEQFF.